This TCR beta chain was recovered during a study of OX40 agonist ivuxolimab in advanced cancers. Study as a whole: Patients assigned to dose escalation were diagnosed with hepatocellular carcinoma, melanoma, renal cell or head and neck cancer.

Sequenced by immunoSEQ multiplex PCR; TCRdb stores in-frame clones only, minus some. This sample has approximately 82,000 clones, with more than 75% found just once. This CDR3 has 14 residues. V lost 4 bases, J lost 2 bases, and 11 bases lay in between. Germline V lookup: CDR1 MDHEN, CDR2 SYDVKM. Prior autoimmune disease or systemic immunosuppression barred patients. Blood got drawn at baseline, again on cycle 4 day 1, and then on cycle 7 day 1. This chain links TRBV28 with TRBJ1-2; no clear D. Here the sequenced sample was CD4+ or CD8+ T cells sorted from blood, taken in a trial of the OX40 agonist ivuxolimab. The clonotype originates from an adult with an advanced solid tumor such as melanoma, head and neck, liver or kidney cancer. The CDR3 coding sequence is TGTGCCAGCAGTTCCGCGACACCGAACTATGGCTACACCTTC. Its translation is CASSSATPNYGYTF.